The sequence of this T cell receptor beta chain was determined in a study of blood T cell repertoires in COVID-19. Study details: PBMCs, B-cell-depleted T cells, or T cells provided the cDNA or gDNA that made up the material.

Profiling relied on immunoSEQ multiplex PCR, and the TCRdb table lists in-frame clones only, not all of them. The sample lists a few hundred thousand clones; around 89% were seen once. CDR3 size: 19 residues. Trimming at V came to 0 bases and at J to 2 bases, leaving 11 bases not matched to a gene. Germline values: CDR1 LGHNA, CDR2 YNFKEQ. The source is a woman aged 18 to 35 who had recovered from COVID-19. Sequencing was performed on PBMCs or T cells enriched from blood (not recorded which). V usage is TRBV4-2 and J usage is TRBJ2-3; 10 positions match TRBD2. The CDR3 DNA reads as TGTGCCAGCAGCCAAGAGGCTAGCGGGGGCCGCTACTCCACAGATACGCAGTATTTT. Its translation is CASSQEASGGRYSTDTQYF.